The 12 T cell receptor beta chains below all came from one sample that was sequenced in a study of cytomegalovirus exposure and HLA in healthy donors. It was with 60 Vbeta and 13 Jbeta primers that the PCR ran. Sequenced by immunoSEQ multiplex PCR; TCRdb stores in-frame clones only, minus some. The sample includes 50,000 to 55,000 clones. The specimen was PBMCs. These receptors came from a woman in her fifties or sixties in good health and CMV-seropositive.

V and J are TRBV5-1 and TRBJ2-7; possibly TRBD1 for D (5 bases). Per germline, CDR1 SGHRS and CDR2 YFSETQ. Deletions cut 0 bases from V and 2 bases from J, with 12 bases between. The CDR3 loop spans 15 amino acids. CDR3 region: CASSLGQNTPYEQYF. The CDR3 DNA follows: TGCGCCAGCAGCTTGGGACAGAATACCCCCTACGAGCAGTACTTC.

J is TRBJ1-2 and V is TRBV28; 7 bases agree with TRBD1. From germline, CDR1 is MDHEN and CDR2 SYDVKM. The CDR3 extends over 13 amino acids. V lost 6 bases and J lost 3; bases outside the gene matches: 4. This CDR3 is CASSAQGDYGYTF. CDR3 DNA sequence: TGTGCCAGCAGCGCTCAGGGGGACTATGGCTACACCTTC.

The CDR3 sequence is CASSGTATYEQYF. CDR3 nucleotide sequence: TGCGCCAGCTCCGGGACTGCAACCTACGAGCAGTACTTC. The chain combines TRBV10-2 with TRBJ2-7; TRBD2 is a possible D gene (6 bases). V lost 8 bases and J 2 bases, leaving 13 bases between the germline ends. The CDR3 sequence is 13 residues long. Germline CDR1 reads WSHSY; CDR2 reads SAAADI.

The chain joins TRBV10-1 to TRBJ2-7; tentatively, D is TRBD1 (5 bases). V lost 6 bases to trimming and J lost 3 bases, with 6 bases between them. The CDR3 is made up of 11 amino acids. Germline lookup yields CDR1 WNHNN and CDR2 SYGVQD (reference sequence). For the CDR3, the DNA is TGCGCCAGCAGCCAGGGCTACGAGCAGTACTTC. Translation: CASSQGYEQYF.

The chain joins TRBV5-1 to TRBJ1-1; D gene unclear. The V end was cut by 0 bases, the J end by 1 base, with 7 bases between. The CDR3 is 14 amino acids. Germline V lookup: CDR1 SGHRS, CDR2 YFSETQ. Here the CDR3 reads CASSLDFGNTEAFF. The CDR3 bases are TGCGCCAGCAGCTTGGACTTCGGGAACACTGAAGCTTTCTTT.

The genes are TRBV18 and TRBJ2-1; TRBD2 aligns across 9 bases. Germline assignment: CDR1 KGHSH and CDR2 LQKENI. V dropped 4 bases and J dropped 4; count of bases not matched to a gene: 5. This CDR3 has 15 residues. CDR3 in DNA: TGTGCCAGCTCACAGACTAGCGGTGTGTACAATGAGCAGTTCTTC. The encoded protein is CASSQTSGVYNEQFF.

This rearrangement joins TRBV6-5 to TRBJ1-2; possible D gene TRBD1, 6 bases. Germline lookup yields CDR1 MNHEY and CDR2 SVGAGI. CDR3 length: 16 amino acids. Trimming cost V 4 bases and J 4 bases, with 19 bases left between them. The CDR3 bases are TGTGCCAGCAGTTTAGGGGGACAAAGCCTTTTCTATGGCTACACCTTC. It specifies CASSLGGQSLFYGYTF.

CDR3 coding DNA: TGTGCCAGCAGCAAAGGGGGGGTCGGCGGGCGAGAGACCCAGTACTTC. It translates to CASSKGGVGGRETQYF. The chain has TRBV21-1 and TRBJ2-5; the table's D call TRBD2 went unverified against the DNA. TRBV21-1 corresponds to a pseudogene. CDR3 size: 16 residues.

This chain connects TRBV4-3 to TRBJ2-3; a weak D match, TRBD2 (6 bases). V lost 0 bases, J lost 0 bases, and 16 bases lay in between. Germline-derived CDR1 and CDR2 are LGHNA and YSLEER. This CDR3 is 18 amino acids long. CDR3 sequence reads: CASSQDSARGGSTDTQYF. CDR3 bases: TGCGCCAGCAGCCAAGATTCTGCGCGTGGGGGGAGCACAGATACGCAGTATTTT.

CDR3 in DNA: TGCAGCGTCGCCTTAGGGGGAGATAGCAATCAGCCCCAGCATTTT. This translates into CSVALGGDSNQPQHF. V and J are TRBV29-1 and TRBJ1-5; maybe TRBD1 (6 bases). Germline V gene lookup returns CDR1 SQVTM and CDR2 ANQGSEA. CDR3 length equals 15 residues. With 6 bases removed from V and 0 bases from J, the gap between germline ends came to 15 bases.

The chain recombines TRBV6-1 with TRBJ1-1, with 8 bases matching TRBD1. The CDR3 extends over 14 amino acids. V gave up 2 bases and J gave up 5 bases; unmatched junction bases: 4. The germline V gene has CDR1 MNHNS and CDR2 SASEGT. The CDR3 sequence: CASSEQGAVTEAFF. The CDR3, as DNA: TGTGCCAGCAGTGAACAGGGGGCGGTGACTGAAGCTTTCTTT.

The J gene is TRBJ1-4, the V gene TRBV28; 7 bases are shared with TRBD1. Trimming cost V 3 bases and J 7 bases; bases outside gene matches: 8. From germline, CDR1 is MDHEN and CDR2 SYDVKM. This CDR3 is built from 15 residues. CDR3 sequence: CASSLTGSNGEKLFF. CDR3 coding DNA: TGTGCCAGCAGTTTGACAGGGTCGAATGGTGAAAAACTGTTTTTT.